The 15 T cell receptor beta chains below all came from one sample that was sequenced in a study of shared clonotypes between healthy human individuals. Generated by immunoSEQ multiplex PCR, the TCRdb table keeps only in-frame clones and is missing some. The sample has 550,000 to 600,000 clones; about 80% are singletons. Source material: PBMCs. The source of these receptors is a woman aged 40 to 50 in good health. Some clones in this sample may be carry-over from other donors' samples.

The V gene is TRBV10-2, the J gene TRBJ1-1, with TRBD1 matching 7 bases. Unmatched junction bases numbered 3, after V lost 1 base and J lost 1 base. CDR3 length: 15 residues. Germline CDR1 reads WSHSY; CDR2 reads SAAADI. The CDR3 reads CASSEWDRRNTEAFF. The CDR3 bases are TGCGCCAGCAGTGAGTGGGACAGACGGAACACTGAAGCTTTCTTT.

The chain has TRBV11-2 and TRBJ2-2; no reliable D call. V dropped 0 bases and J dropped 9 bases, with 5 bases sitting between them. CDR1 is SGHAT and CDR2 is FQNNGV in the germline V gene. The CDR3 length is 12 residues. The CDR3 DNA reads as TGTGCCAGCAGCTTAGATGACAGGGAGCTGTTTTTT. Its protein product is CASSLDDRELFF.

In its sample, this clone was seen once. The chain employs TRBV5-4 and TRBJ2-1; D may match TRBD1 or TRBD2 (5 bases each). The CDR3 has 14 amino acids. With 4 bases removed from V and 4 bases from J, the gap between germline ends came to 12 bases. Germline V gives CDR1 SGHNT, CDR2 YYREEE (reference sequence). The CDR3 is CASSGAAAYNEQFF. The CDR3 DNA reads TGTGCCAGCAGCGGGGCAGCGGCATACAATGAGCAGTTCTTC.

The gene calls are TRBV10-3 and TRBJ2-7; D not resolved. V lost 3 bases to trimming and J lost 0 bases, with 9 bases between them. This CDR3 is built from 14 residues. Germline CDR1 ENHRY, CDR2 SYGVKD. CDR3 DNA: TGTGCCATCAGTGATGAGGCTAACTCCTACGAGCAGTACTTC. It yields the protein CAISDEANSYEQYF.

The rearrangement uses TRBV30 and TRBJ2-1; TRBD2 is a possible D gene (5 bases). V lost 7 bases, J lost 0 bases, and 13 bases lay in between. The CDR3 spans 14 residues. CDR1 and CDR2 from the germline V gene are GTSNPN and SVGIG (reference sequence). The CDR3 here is CALRAVSSYNEQFF. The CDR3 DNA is TGTGCCTTAAGAGCGGTTAGCTCCTACAATGAGCAGTTCTTC.

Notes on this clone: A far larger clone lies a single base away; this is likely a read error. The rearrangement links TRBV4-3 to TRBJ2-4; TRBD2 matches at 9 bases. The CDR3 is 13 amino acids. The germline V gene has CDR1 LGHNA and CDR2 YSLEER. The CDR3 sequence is CASSQGRAGGPVF. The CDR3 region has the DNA TGCGCCAGCAGCCAAGGTAGGGCGGGAGGGCCTGTCTTC.

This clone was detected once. CDR3 DNA sequence: TGTGCCAGCAGCTTAACGACGGCGGATACTAATGAAAAACTGTTTTTT. It specifies CASSLTTADTNEKLFF. V usage is TRBV7-3 and J usage is TRBJ1-4; no definite D call. This CDR3 spans 16 amino acids. CDR1 is SGHTA and CDR2 is FQGTGA in the germline V gene. With 0 bases removed from V and 2 bases from J, the gap between germline ends came to 10 bases. The full variable domain, with the rest looked up from reference TRBV7-3 and TRBJ1-4, is GAGVSQTPSNKVTEKGKYVELRCDPISGHTALYWYRQSLGQGPEFLIYFQGTGAADDSGLPNDRFFAVRPEGSVSTLKIQRTERGDSAVYLCASSLTTADTNEKLFFGSGTQLSVL.

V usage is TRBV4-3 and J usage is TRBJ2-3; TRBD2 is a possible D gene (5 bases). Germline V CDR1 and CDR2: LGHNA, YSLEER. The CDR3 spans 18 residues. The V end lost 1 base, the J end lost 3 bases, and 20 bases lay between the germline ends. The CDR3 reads CASSQGIASIVGTDTQYF. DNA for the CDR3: TGCGCCAGCAGCCAAGGAATTGCTAGCATAGTAGGTACAGATACGCAGTATTTT.

The CDR3 loop is CSVLLDRGDQPQHF. Here the CDR3 DNA reads TGCAGCGTTTTATTGGACAGGGGGGATCAGCCCCAGCATTTT. This chain uses TRBV29-1 with TRBJ1-5; 10 bases agree with TRBD1. Germline V gene sequence: CDR1 SQVTM, CDR2 ANQGSEA. Losses at the gene ends were 5 bases for V and 5 bases for J; bases not matched to a gene: 6. This CDR3 region has 14 residues.

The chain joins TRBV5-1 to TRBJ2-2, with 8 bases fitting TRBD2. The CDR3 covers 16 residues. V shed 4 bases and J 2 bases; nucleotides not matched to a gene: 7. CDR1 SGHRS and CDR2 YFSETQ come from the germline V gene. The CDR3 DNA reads TGCGCCAGCAGCGCGAGCCTAGCGGGCAACACCGGGGAGCTGTTTTTT. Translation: CASSASLAGNTGELFF.

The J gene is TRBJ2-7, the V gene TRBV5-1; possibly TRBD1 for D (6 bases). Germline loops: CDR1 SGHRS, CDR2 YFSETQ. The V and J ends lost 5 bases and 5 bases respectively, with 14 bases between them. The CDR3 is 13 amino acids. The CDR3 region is CASRKDSYDEQYF. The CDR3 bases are TGCGCCAGCAGAAAGGACAGCTACGACGAGCAGTACTTC.

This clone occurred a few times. CDR3 DNA: TGTGCCAGCACCCCTCTAGCGGGAGGGCCCGGTGGGGAGCTGTTTTTT. Translation gives CASTPLAGGPGGELFF. J is TRBJ2-2 and V is TRBV27; 12 bases are shared with TRBD2. Looked up from germline, CDR1 is MNHEY and CDR2 is SMNVEV (reference sequence). This CDR3 region has 16 residues. Unmatched junction bases numbered 11, after V lost 7 bases and J lost 8 bases.

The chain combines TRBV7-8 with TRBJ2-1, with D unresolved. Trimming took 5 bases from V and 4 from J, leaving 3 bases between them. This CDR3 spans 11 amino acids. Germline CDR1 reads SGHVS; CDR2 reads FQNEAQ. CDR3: CASSGYNEQFF. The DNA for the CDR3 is TGTGCCAGCAGCGGTTACAATGAGCAGTTCTTC. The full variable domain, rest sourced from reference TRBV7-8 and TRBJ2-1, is GAGVSQSPRYKVAKRGQDVALRCDPISGHVSLFWYQQALGQGPEFLTYFQNEAQLDKSGLPSDRFFAERPEGSVSTLKIQRTQQEDSAVYLCASSGYNEQFFGPGTRLTVL.

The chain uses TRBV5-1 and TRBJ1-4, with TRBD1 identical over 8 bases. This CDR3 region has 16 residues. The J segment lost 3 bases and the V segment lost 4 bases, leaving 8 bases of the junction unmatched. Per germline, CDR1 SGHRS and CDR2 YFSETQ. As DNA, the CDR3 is TGCGCCAGCAGCAAGCGACAGGGGCAAGCTAATGAAAAACTGTTTTTT. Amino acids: CASSKRQGQANEKLFF.

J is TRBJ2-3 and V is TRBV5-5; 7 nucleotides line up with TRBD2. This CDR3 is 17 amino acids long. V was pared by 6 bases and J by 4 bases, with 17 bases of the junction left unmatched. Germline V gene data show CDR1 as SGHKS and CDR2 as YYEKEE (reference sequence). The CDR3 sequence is CASTSIVWRESADTQYF. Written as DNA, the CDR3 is TGTGCCAGCACTTCGATCGTTTGGCGGGAGAGCGCAGATACGCAGTATTTT.